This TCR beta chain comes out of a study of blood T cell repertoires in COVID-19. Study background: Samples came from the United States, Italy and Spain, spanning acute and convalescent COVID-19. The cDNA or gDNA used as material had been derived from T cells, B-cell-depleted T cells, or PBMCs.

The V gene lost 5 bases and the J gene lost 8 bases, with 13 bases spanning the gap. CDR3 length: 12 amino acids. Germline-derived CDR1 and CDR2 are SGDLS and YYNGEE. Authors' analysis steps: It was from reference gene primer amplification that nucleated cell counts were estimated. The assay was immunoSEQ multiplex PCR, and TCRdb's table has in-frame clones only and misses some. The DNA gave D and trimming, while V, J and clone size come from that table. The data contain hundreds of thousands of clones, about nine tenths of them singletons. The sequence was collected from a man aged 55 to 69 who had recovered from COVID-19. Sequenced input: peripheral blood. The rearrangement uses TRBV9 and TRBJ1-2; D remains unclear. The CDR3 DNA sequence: TGTGCCAGCAGAGAATCCCAGATGGGCTACACCTTC. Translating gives CASRESQMGYTF.